Each of the 14 T cell receptor beta chains below was sequenced from the same sample in a study of blood T cell repertoires in COVID-19. TCRdb's copy holds only in-frame clones and misses some; the assay was immunoSEQ multiplex PCR. The sample consists of more than 50,000 clones, roughly 90% of them appearing once. The sample was peripheral blood. Receptors originate from a man between 60 and 75 years old with active COVID-19.

V gene TRBV25-1 combines with J gene TRBJ1-2; 12 bases agree with TRBD1. Germline-derived CDR1 and CDR2 are MGHDK and SYGVNS. The CDR3 is 17 amino acids. V dropped 4 bases and J dropped 3; count of bases not matched to a gene: 9. In nucleotides, the CDR3 is TGTGCCAGCAGTGTCCGGGACAGGGGGCGCGGGGACTATGGCTACACCTTC. Residues: CASSVRDRGRGDYGYTF.

The chain has TRBV10-3 and TRBJ2-7; tentatively, D is TRBD1 (6 bases). Trimming took 0 bases from V and 5 from J, leaving 17 bases between them. Germline loops: CDR1 ENHRY, CDR2 SYGVKD. The CDR3 runs to 16 residues. Written as DNA, the CDR3 is TGTGCCATCAGTGAGTCGATTCTGGGGGCTTTGCACGAGCAGTACTTC. Protein sequence: CAISESILGALHEQYF.

V and J are TRBV28 and TRBJ1-4; 7 bases are shared with TRBD1. Germline-derived CDR1 and CDR2 are MDHEN and SYDVKM. V dropped 6 bases and J dropped 5; count of bases not matched to a gene: 9. The CDR3 runs 15 residues. The CDR3 here is CASRRQGRQNEKLFF. The CDR3 DNA sequence: TGTGCCAGCAGGCGACAGGGAAGGCAGAATGAAAAACTGTTTTTT.

The chain uses TRBV10-3 and TRBJ2-6, with a weak D call TRBD1 (6 bases). The germline V gene has CDR1 ENHRY and CDR2 SYGVKD. The V end was cut by 8 bases, the J end by 0 bases, with 8 bases between. CDR3 length: 14 residues. CDR3 protein: CAIEDSSGANVLTF. CDR3 DNA sequence: TGTGCCATCGAGGACAGCTCTGGGGCCAACGTCCTGACTTTC.

This chain uses TRBV5-6 with TRBJ1-6; TRBD1 aligns across 7 bases. J lost 10 bases, V lost 2 bases, and 9 bases had no gene match. Germline CDR1 and CDR2: SGHDT and YYEEEE. CDR3 length: 15 residues. The CDR3 DNA is TGTGCCAGCAGCTTCCCCCTCGGACAGGACTCACCCCTCCACTTT. It translates to CASSFPLGQDSPLHF.

This chain connects TRBV7-3 to TRBJ2-5; no definite D call. The V end was cut by 2 bases, the J end by 6 bases, with 10 bases between. The V gene's germline CDR1 is SGHTA and CDR2 FQGTGA. The CDR3 spans 13 residues. Here the CDR3 DNA reads TGTGCCAGCAGCTTACCCCCAGTCCAGACCCAGTACTTC. This sequence encodes CASSLPPVQTQYF.

V and J are TRBV3-1 (or the pseudogene TRBV3-2) and TRBJ2-1; D gene unclear. V gave up 0 bases and J gave up 7 bases, with 16 bases separating them. The CDR3 length is 16 residues. Germline assignment: CDR1 LGHDT and CDR2 YNNKEL (reference sequence). CDR3 protein: CASSQDGLGHRNEQFF. The CDR3 DNA is TGTGCCAGCAGCCAAGATGGCCTAGGCCATAGGAATGAGCAGTTCTTC.

V and J are TRBV5-1 and TRBJ2-7; 10 positions agree with TRBD1. Germline-derived CDR1 and CDR2 are SGHRS and YFSETQ. J was trimmed by 4 bases and V by 4 bases; bases with no gene match: 5. The CDR3 has 14 residues. Here the CDR3 DNA reads TGCGCCAGCAGCCCCGGGACAGGGGCGTACGAGCAGTACTTC. Translating gives CASSPGTGAYEQYF.

The rearrangement links TRBV6-5 to TRBJ1-1, with a possible D match to TRBD1 (6 bases). Trimming removed 7 bases at V and 1 base at J, with 13 bases between. The germline gives CDR1 MNHEY, CDR2 SVGAGI. The CDR3 length is 14 residues. CDR3: CASKTGLTNTEAFF. The CDR3, as DNA: TGTGCCAGCAAAACAGGGCTCACGAACACTGAAGCTTTCTTT.

V gene TRBV24-1 combines with J gene TRBJ2-3; 12 bases are a match to TRBD2. Looked up from germline, CDR1 is KGHDR and CDR2 is SFDVKD. The length of the CDR3 is 19 residues. Trimming removed 2 bases from V and 0 bases from J; junction bases left unmatched: 8. CDR3 amino acids: CATSDSATSGSTSTDTQYF. In DNA, the CDR3 is TGTGCCACCAGTGATTCCGCGACTAGCGGGAGTACTAGCACAGATACGCAGTATTTT.

CDR3 region: CASSRDRVSDTQYF. CDR3 bases: TGTGCCAGCAGCCGGGACAGGGTATCAGATACGCAGTATTTT. The chain combines TRBV11-3 with TRBJ2-3; 9 bases fit TRBD1. J lost 4 bases, V lost 5 bases, and 4 bases had no gene match. CDR1 and CDR2 from the germline V gene are SGHNT and YENEEA. The CDR3 is 14 residues long.

This chain connects TRBV7-2 to TRBJ1-1; D unresolved. This CDR3 contains 14 residues. CDR1 and CDR2 from the germline V gene are SGHTA and FQGNSA. Trimming shortened V by 5 bases and J by 1 base, and 11 bases separated the two germline ends. Here the CDR3 DNA reads TGTGCCAGCAGCACGGGTCCGGGGAACACTGAAGCTTTCTTT. This gives the protein CASSTGPGNTEAFF.

The rearrangement joins TRBV15 to TRBJ2-7; D gene ambiguous. This CDR3 is built from 13 residues. Germline V gene sequence: CDR1 LNHNV, CDR2 YYDKDF (reference sequence). V was shortened by 3 bases and J by 3 bases, with 9 bases between the two germline ends. The CDR3 DNA sequence: TGTGCCACCAGCAGCCTTACTATCTACGAGCAGTACTTC. Its translation: CATSSLTIYEQYF.

The chain combines TRBV4-1 with TRBJ1-1, with TRBD1 matching 7 bases. V gave up 0 bases and J gave up 11 bases; unmatched junction bases: 12. Germline CDR1 reads MGHRA; CDR2 reads YSYEKL. CDR3 length: 15 residues. The CDR3 DNA reads TGCGCCAGCAGCCAAGATTCCCCTCCGACAGGGTTGGCTTTCTTT. Translating gives CASSQDSPPTGLAFF.